Shown below are 6 T cell receptor beta chains from a single sample sequenced in a study of cytomegalovirus exposure and HLA in healthy donors. The PCR contained 60 Vbeta and 13 Jbeta primers. Generated by immunoSEQ multiplex PCR, the TCRdb table keeps only in-frame clones and is missing some. This table holds 90,000 to 120,000 clones, 60% to 80% found once. Sequences were obtained from PBMCs. All receptors derive from a man aged 18 to 29 in good health and CMV-seronegative.

This chain joins TRBV5-1 and TRBJ1-4; 8 nucleotides line up with TRBD1. The CDR3 is 14 residues long. Germline CDR1 and CDR2: SGHRS and YFSETQ. Trimming removed 4 bases from V and 7 bases from J; junction bases left unmatched: 6. The CDR3 sequence: CASSLDREGEKLFF. The CDR3 DNA follows: TGCGCCAGCAGCCTGGACAGGGAAGGTGAAAAACTGTTTTTT.

This chain uses TRBV6-1 with TRBJ1-6; the D gene is possibly TRBD1 (6 bases). CDR3 size: 14 residues. V lost 7 bases and J 5 bases, leaving 12 bases between the germline ends. Germline V lookup: CDR1 MNHNS, CDR2 SASEGT. CDR3 DNA: TGTGCCAGCACGTCGACAGGAGATAATTCACCCCTCCACTTT. Translating it yields CASTSTGDNSPLHF.

This clone was found a few times. The V call is TRBV9, the J call TRBJ2-3; 9 nucleotides match TRBD1. The V gene's germline CDR1 is SGDLS and CDR2 YYNGEE. The CDR3 is made up of 16 amino acids. With 3 bases clipped from V and 3 bases from J, the junction kept 8 bases outside the gene matches. CDR3 sequence (DNA): TGTGCCAGCAGCGAACAGGGGGCGAGAATAACAGATACGCAGTATTTT. This codes for CASSEQGARITDTQYF. The full variable domain, completed using reference TRBV9 and TRBJ2-3, is DSGVTQTPKHLITATGQRVTLRCSPRSGDLSVYWYQQSLDQGLQFLIQYYNGEERAKGNILERFSAQQFPDLHSELNLSSLELGDSALYFCASSEQGARITDTQYFGPGTRLTVL.

The chain's CDR3 is CASSQPRTGTATGNEQFF. DNA of the CDR3: TGTGCCAGCAGCCAGCCGAGAACCGGGACAGCCACCGGCAATGAGCAGTTCTTC. The chain uses TRBV5-4 and TRBJ2-1; TRBD1 aligns across 7 bases. Germline CDR1 reads SGHNT; CDR2 reads YYREEE (reference sequence). Trimming took 4 bases from V and 6 from J; bases not matched to a gene: 19. This CDR3 region has 18 residues.

This chain connects TRBV6-5 to TRBJ2-1; a possible D gene is TRBD2 (6 bases). Between the trimmed V and J ends, which lost 2 bases and 6 bases, there was a span of 11 bases. The germline V gene has CDR1 MNHEY and CDR2 SVGAGI. CDR3 length: 14 amino acids. The CDR3 region has the DNA TGTGCCAGCAGTTACGGGGGGACCCCCAATGAGCAGTTCTTC. Protein product: CASSYGGTPNEQFF.

V is TRBV4-3 and J is TRBJ1-4; no clear D. Germline-derived CDR1 and CDR2 are LGHNA and YSLEER. The germline V and J ends were trimmed by 1 base and 11 bases, with 17 bases remaining between them. The CDR3 has 15 residues. CDR3 loop: CASSQAVGVGGKLFF. CDR3 DNA: TGCGCCAGCAGCCAAGCAGTGGGAGTTGGCGGGAAACTGTTTTTT.